The entry below gives a single T cell receptor (beta chain) sequence along with its context. Only in-frame clones appear in the TCRdb table, and some are missing; sequencing was by immunoSEQ multiplex PCR. Among over 350,000 clones listed, 95% were seen once. These data belong to a study of shared T cell receptors in the human thymus. Germline loops: CDR1 MRHNA, CDR2 SNTAGT. J lost 1 base, V lost 0 bases, and 3 bases had no gene match. The CDR3 loop spans 16 amino acids. The rearrangement joins TRBV6-4 to TRBJ2-3, with TRBD2 matching over 8 bases. This TCR was sampled from a human donor. The sequenced material came from thymocytes. The CDR3 sequence: CASSDSRAGGTDTQYF. In nucleotides, the CDR3 is TGTGCCAGCAGTGACTCGAGAGCGGGAGGCACAGATACGCAGTATTTT.